The 9 T cell receptor beta chains below were found in one sample sequenced in a study of shared clonotypes between healthy human individuals. Some clones are missing from TCRdb's copy, which holds only in-frame ones; the method was immunoSEQ multiplex PCR. The data contain more than 850,000 clones, more than 75% of them singletons. Material: memory CD4+ T cells from PBMCs. Subset indicated: CD45RA-negative fraction. Receptor source: a man aged 18 to 30 in good health. Some clones in this sample may be carry-over from other donors' samples.

V is TRBV28 and J is TRBJ1-5; TRBD1 aligns across 8 bases. The CDR3 has 15 residues. The J segment lost 4 bases and the V segment lost 5 bases, leaving 7 bases of the junction unmatched. CDR1 and CDR2 from the germline V gene are MDHEN and SYDVKM. The CDR3: CASSGRTGRNQPQHF. CDR3 nucleotide sequence: TGTGCCAGCAGTGGGAGGACAGGGCGGAATCAGCCCCAGCATTTT.

This rearrangement joins TRBV5-1 to TRBJ2-3, with D possibly being TRBD2 (5 bases). CDR1 is SGHRS, CDR2 YFSETQ, per germline. This CDR3 has 16 amino acids. Trimming pared 0 bases from V and 2 bases from J, leaving 13 bases between. CDR3 nucleotides: TGCGCCAGCAGCTTGGTGGCTAGCAGTACCACAGATACGCAGTATTTT. Protein sequence: CASSLVASSTTDTQYF.

This clone showed up just once. The chain couples TRBV23-1 to TRBJ2-1, with D perhaps assigned TRBD1 or TRBD2 (9 bases each). TRBV23-1 is an open reading frame whose function is uncertain. Trimming removed 11 bases at V and 10 bases at J, with 33 bases between. The CDR3 runs to 17 residues. The CDR3 nucleotides read TGCGCCGGGAAAGGGACAGGGAGTTTAGCGGGAGCAAAGGAGCAGTTCTTC. Protein product: CAGKGTGSLAGAKEQFF.

In this sample, this clone turned up a few times. The chain joins TRBV7-9 to TRBJ2-3; D not resolved. From germline, CDR1 is SEHNR and CDR2 FQNEAQ (reference sequence). Trimming took off 2 bases at V and 6 bases at J, with 6 bases between the two ends. The CDR3 runs to 12 residues. CDR3 nucleotide sequence: TGTGCCAGCAGCTTACAGTTGGATACGCAGTATTTT. Amino acids: CASSLQLDTQYF.

J is TRBJ2-7 and V is TRBV28, with D maybe TRBD1 (6 bases). The CDR3 contains 10 residues. Germline V gene data show CDR1 as MDHEN and CDR2 as SYDVKM. CDR3 residues: CASSSGHRGV. DNA of the CDR3: TGTGCCAGCAGTTCGGGACACCGAGGAGTC.

In regard to this clone: Different DNA sequences within this sample yield the same CDR3. Written as DNA, the CDR3 is TGCGCCAGCAGCTTCCTAGCGGGAGGATCCGGGGAGCTGTTTTTT. Residues: CASSFLAGGSGELFF. This rearrangement joins TRBV5-1 to TRBJ2-2; TRBD2 matches 11 bases. Per germline, CDR1 SGHRS and CDR2 YFSETQ. The CDR3 sequence is 15 residues long. V gave up 2 bases and J gave up 6 bases; unmatched junction bases: 3.

The rearrangement joins TRBV29-1 to TRBJ1-4; 7 bases agree with TRBD1. V shed 6 bases, J shed 8 bases, and the junction held 6 bases outside the gene matches. Germline V gene sequence: CDR1 SQVTM, CDR2 ANQGSEA. CDR3 length equals 12 residues. The CDR3 spells CSVADRSEKLFF. CDR3 nucleotide sequence: TGCAGCGTAGCGGACAGGAGCGAAAAACTGTTTTTT.

The chain carries TRBV7-3 and TRBJ1-2; D gene uncertain. Germline V gene data show CDR1 as SGHTA and CDR2 as FQGTGA. CDR3 length equals 16 residues. Trimming took off 2 bases at V and 0 bases at J, with 13 bases between the two ends. The CDR3: CASSLQGISANYGYTF. The DNA of the CDR3 is TGTGCCAGCAGCTTACAAGGGATTAGCGCTAACTATGGCTACACCTTC. Drawing the rest from reference TRBV7-3 and TRBJ1-2, the complete variable domain is GAGVSQTPSNKVTEKGKYVELRCDPISGHTALYWYRQSLGQGPEFLIYFQGTGAADDSGLPNDRFFAVRPEGSVSTLKIQRTERGDSAVYLCASSLQGISANYGYTFGSGTRLTVV.

Points on this clone: This is likely an artifact of a read error, given a far larger clone one base away. The rearrangement links TRBV28 to TRBJ1-5, with D possibly being TRBD1 (6 bases). CDR3 length: 13 residues. V lost 4 bases and J lost 6, with 10 bases in between. Looked up from germline, CDR1 is MDHEN and CDR2 is SYDVKM. CDR3: CASSYQGIQPQHF. The CDR3 DNA sequence: TGTGCCAGCAGTTACCAGGGGATTCAGCCCCAGCATTTT.